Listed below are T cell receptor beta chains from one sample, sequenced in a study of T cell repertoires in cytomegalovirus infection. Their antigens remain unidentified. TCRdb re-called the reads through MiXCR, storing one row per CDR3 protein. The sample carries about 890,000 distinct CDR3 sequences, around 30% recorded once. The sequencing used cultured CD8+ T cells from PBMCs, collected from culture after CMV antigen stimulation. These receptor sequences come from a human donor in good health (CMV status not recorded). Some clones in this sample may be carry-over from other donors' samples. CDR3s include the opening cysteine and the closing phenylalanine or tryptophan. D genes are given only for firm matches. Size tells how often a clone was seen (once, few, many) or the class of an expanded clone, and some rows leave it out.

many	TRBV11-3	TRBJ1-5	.	CASSLGLARASNQPQHF	TGTGCCAGCAGCTTAGGATTGGCCAGGGCGAGCAATCAGCCCCAGCATTTT
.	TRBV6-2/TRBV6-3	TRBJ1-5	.	CASSSQGYNQPQHF	TGTGCCAGCAGTTCTCAGGGCTACAATCAGCCCCAGCATTTT
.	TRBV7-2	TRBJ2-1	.	CASSFVGVNEQFF	TGTGCCAGCAGCTTTGTGGGGGTCAATGAGCAGTTCTTC
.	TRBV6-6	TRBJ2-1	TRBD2	CASTVGGGYNEQFF	TGTGCCAGCACCGTGGGGGGGGGATACAATGAGCAGTTCTTC
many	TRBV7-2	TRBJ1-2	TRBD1	CASSYSQGQGVNYGYTF	TGTGCCAGCAGCTACTCTCAGGGGCAGGGGGTTAACTATGGCTACACCTTC
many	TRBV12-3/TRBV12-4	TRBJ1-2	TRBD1	CASSSRTGGSNYGYTF	TGTGCCAGCAGTTCCCGGACAGGGGGAAGTAACTATGGCTACACCTTC
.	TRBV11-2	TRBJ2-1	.	CASSWNRASSYNEQFF	TGTGCCAGCAGTTGGAACAGGGCCAGCTCCTACAATGAGCAGTTCTTC
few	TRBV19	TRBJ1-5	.	CASTMRGPYGQPQHF	TGTGCCAGTACTATGCGGGGGCCGTACGGTCAGCCCCAGCATTTT
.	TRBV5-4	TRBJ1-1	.	CASSFWGGKEEAFF	TGTGCCAGCAGCTTTTGGGGTGGAAAAGAAGAAGCTTTCTTT
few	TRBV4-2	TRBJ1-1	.	CASSQDAGVWGTEAFF	TGTGCCAGCAGCCAAGATGCCGGGGTGTGGGGCACTGAAGCTTTCTTT
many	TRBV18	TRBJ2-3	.	CASSPSRTGVIVDTQYF	TGTGCCAGCTCACCTTCCCGGACCGGGGTTATTGTAGATACGCAGTATTTT
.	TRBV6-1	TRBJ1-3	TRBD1	CASSEAQHRGTDF	TGTGCCAGCAGTGAAGCGCAGCACAGGGGGACCGACTTT
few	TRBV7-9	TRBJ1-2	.	CASSPAAGYVRWYGYTF	TGTGCCAGCAGCCCCGCCGCAGGGTACGTTCGGTGGTATGGCTACACCTTC
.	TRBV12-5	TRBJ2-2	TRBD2	CASDLIAGGPTGELFF	TGTGCTAGTGATCTAATAGCGGGGGGGCCCACCGGGGAGCTGTTTTTT
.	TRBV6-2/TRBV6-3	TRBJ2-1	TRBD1	CASWPGGAYNEQFF	TGTGCCAGCTGGCCAGGGGGCGCATACAATGAGCAGTTCTTC
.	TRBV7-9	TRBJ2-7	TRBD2	CASSPVGRGYEQYF	TGTGCCAGCAGCCCCGTCGGGCGGGGGTATGAGCAGTACTTC
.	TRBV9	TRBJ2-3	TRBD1	CASSDADRVPDTQYF	TGTGCCAGCAGCGACGCAGACAGGGTCCCAGATACGCAGTATTTT
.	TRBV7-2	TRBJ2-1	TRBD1	CVSSLNPGGPYNEQFF	TGTGTCAGCAGCTTAAATCCAGGGGGTCCCTACAATGAGCAGTTCTTC
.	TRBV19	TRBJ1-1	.	CASSTHGGANTEAFF	TGTGCCAGTAGTACCCATGGTGGAGCGAACACTGAAGCTTTCTTT
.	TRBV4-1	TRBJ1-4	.	CASSHKDSHLEKLFF	TGCGCCAGCAGCCATAAGGACAGCCATCTGGAAAAACTGTTTTTT